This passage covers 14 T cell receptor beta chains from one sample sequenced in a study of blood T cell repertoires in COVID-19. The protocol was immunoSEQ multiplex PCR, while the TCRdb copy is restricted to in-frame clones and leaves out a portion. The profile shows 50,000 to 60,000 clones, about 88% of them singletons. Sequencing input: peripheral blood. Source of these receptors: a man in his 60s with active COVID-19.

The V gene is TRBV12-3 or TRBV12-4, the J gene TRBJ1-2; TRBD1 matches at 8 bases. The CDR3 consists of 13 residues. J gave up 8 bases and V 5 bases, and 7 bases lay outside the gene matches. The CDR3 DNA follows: TGTGCCAGCAGTCGAGGACAGGGTCGGGGCTACACCTTC. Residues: CASSRGQGRGYTF.

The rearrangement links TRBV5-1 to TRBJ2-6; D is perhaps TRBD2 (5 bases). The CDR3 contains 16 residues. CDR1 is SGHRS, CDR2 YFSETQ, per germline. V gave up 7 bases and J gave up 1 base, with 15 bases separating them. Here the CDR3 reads CASSPPRGSGANVLTF. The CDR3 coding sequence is TGCGCCAGCTCCCCCCCGCGAGGGTCTGGGGCCAACGTCCTGACTTTC.

CDR3 amino acids: CASRDGQGGQPQHF. CDR3 sequence (DNA): TGTGCCAGCAGGGACGGACAGGGGGGTCAGCCCCAGCATTTT. The chain carries TRBV2 and TRBJ1-5, with 10 bases aligning to TRBD1. The CDR3 runs 14 residues. CDR1 is SNHLY, CDR2 FYNNEI, per germline. V was pared by 6 bases and J by 6 bases, with 5 bases of the junction left unmatched.

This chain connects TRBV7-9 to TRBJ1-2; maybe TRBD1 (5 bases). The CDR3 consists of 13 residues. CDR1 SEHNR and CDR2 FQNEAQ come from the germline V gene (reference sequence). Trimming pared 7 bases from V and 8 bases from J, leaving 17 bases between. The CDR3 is CASTPVGGAGYTF. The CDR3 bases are TGTGCCAGCACCCCCGTGGGGGGAGCGGGCTACACCTTC.

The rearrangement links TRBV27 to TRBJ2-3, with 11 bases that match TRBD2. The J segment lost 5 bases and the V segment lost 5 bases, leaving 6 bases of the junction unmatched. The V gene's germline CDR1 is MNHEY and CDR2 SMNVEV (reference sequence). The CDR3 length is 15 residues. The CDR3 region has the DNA TGTGCCAGCAGTATACTAGCGGGAGTGAAAGATACGCAGTATTTT. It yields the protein CASSILAGVKDTQYF.

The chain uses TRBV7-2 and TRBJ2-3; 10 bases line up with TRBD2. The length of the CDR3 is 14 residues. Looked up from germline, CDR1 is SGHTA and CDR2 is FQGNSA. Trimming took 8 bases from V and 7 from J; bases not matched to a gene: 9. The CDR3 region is CASETSSGSNTQYF. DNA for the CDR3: TGTGCCAGCGAGACTTCTAGCGGGAGCAATACGCAGTATTTT.

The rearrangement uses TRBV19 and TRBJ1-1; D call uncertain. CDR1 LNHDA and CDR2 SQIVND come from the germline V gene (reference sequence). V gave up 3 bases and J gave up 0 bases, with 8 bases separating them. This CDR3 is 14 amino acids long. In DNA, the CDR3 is TGTGCCAGTAGTATCGCACAGATGAACACTGAAGCTTTCTTT. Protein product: CASSIAQMNTEAFF.

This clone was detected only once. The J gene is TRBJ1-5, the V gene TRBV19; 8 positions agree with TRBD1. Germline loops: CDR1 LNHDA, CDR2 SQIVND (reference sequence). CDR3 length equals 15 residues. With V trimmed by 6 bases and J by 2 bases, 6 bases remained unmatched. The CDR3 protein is CASRPTGEGNQPQHF. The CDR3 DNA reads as TGTGCCAGTAGACCGACAGGGGAGGGCAATCAGCCCCAGCATTTT.

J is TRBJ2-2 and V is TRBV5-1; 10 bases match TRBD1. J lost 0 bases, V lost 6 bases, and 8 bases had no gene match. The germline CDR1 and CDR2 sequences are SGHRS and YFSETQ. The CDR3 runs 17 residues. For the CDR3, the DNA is TGCGCCAGCACGCAGACAGGGGGCGTGACGAACACCGGGGAGCTGTTTTTT. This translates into CASTQTGGVTNTGELFF. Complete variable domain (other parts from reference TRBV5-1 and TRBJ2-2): KAGVTQTPRYLIKTRGQQVTLSCSPISGHRSVSWYQQTPGQGLQFLFEYFSETQRNKGNFPGRFSGRQFSNSRSEMNVSTLELGDSALYLCASTQTGGVTNTGELFFGEGSRLTVL.

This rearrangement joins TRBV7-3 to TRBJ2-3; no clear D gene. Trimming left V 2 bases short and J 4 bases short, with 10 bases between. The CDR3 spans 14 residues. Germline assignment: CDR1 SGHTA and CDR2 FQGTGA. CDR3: CASSLSGAPDTQYF. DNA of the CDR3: TGTGCCAGCAGCTTATCCGGAGCCCCAGATACGCAGTATTTT.

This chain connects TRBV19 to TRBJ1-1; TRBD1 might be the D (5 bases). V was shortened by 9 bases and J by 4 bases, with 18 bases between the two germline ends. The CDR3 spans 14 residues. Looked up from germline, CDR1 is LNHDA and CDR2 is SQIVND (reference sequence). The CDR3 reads CASARAGGSTEAFF. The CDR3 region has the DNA TGTGCCAGCGCACGCGCGGGGGGGAGCACTGAAGCTTTCTTT.

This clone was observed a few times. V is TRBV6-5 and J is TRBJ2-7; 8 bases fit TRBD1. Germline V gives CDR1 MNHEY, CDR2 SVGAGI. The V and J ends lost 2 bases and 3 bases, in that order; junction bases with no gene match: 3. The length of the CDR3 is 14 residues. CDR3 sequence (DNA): TGTGCCAGCAGTTACACCAGGGGGCTCTACGAGCAGTACTTC. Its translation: CASSYTRGLYEQYF.

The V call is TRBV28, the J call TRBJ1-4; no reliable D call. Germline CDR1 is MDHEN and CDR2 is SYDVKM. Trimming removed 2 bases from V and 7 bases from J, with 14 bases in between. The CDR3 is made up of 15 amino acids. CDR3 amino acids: CASSLGPWVGEKLFF. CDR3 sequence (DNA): TGTGCCAGCAGTTTAGGGCCCTGGGTCGGTGAAAAACTGTTTTTT.

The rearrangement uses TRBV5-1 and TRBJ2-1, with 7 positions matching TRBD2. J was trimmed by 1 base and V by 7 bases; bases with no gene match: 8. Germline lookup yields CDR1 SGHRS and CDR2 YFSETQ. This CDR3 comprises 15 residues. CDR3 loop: CASLLSSGSYNEQFF. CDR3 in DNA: TGCGCCAGCCTCCTTAGTAGCGGGTCCTACAATGAGCAGTTCTTC.